These T cell receptor beta chains were read from a single sample in a study of cytomegalovirus exposure and HLA in healthy donors. The table came from immunoSEQ multiplex PCR; TCRdb's copy has only in-frame clones and leaves some out. The repertoire holds under 150,000 clones, with about three quarters as singletons. The sample comprised PBMCs. The receptors were sampled from a woman under 40 in good health and CMV-seropositive. The CDR3 runs from the conserved cysteine through the conserved F or W. The D gene is left open where the match is weak. Rows may omit the clone size; those that give it use once, few, many or a size class.

NA,TRBJ1-1,few,TRBV7-3,TGTGCCAGCAGAGGCTCGACAAACACTGAAGCTTTCTTT,CASRGSTNTEAFF
TRBD1,TRBJ2-1,NA,TRBV27,TGTGCCAGCAGTTCCGCGACAGGGAGCTCCTACAATGAGCAGTTCTTC,CASSSATGSSYNEQFF
NA,TRBJ2-1,NA,TRBV7-9,TGTGCCAGCAGCCTAACGGGGAGTGAGCAGTTCTTC,CASSLTGSEQFF
TRBD2,TRBJ2-5,NA,TRBV7-9,TGTGCCAGCAGCGGAGGTAGCGGGGGGGCGGAGACCCAGTACTTC,CASSGGSGGAETQYF
NA,TRBJ2-7,NA,TRBV11-3,TGTGCCAGCAGCTTAGCGACAGCCTACGAGCAGTACTTC,CASSLATAYEQYF
NA,TRBJ2-2,once,TRBV9,TGTGCCAGCAGCGATAGGCGAGGCACCGGGGAGCTGTTTTTT,CASSDRRGTGELFF
TRBD2,TRBJ2-7,NA,TRBV9,TGTGCCAGCAGCGACGGACTAGCGGGGGGAAAGCAGTACTTC,CASSDGLAGGKQYF
NA,TRBJ2-7,NA,TRBV7-2,TGTGCCAGCAGCTCAGCCGGTACAGCCTACGAGCAGTACTTC,CASSSAGTAYEQYF
NA,TRBJ2-2,NA,TRBV15,TGTGCCACCAGCAGAGATCTTCCGGGGAAAACGAACACCGGGGAGCTGTTTTTT,CATSRDLPGKTNTGELFF
TRBD1,TRBJ2-1,NA,TRBV7-2,TGTGCCAGCAGCCCCCGGGACAGGGAGCAGTTCTTC,CASSPRDREQFF
NA,TRBJ2-7,NA,TRBV27,TGTGCCAGCAGTTTATCCGCGGGGGCGGGCAGTCCCTACGAGCAGTACTTC,CASSLSAGAGSPYEQYF
NA,TRBJ1-6,few,TRBV9,TGTGCCAGCAGCGCACAGGGCTCTAATTCACCCCTCCACTTT,CASSAQGSNSPLHF
NA,TRBJ2-2,once,TRBV7-6,TGTGCCAGCAGCCCACGGGACACCGGGGAGCTGTTTTTT,CASSPRDTGELFF
NA,TRBJ2-1,NA,TRBV11-2,TGTGCCAGCAGCTCTGGGGGGACAGCAATCATTTATGAGCAGTTCTTC,CASSSGGTAIIYEQFF
NA,TRBJ1-6,NA,TRBV6-1,TGTGCCAGCAGTGAACGTACTCCGTTGGGCAATTCACCCCTCCACTTT,CASSERTPLGNSPLHF
TRBD1,TRBJ1-2,few,TRBV5-1,TGCGCCAGCAGCGAGGACAGGGGGAGTCGTCGATGCACCTTC,CASSEDRGSRRCTF
NA,TRBJ1-6,NA,TRBV6-1,TGTGCCAGTGGAACCGGGGCGGGGGCTAGGGCACCCCTCCACTTT,CASGTGAGARAPLHF
NA,TRBJ2-7,NA,TRBV10-1,TGCGCCAGCAGGGACTTAAGGTCCTACGAGCAGTACTTC,CASRDLRSYEQYF
TRBD2,TRBJ2-7,few,TRBV4-3,TGCGCCAGCAGCCAAGATGAGACGGGGGGGGGCCAAGGGAAAGCCTACGAGCAGTACTTC,CASSQDETGGGQGKAYEQYF
TRBD1,TRBJ1-5,NA,TRBV9,TGTGCCAGCAGCCGGGACAGTTACAATCAGCCCCAGCATTTT,CASSRDSYNQPQHF
NA,TRBJ2-4,NA,TRBV4-2,TGTGCCAGCAGCCAAGGAGGGGGCGGGGACATTCAGTACTTC,CASSQGGGGDIQYF
TRBD1,TRBJ1-2,few,TRBV6-1,TGTGCCAGCAGTGAATTCTGGGACAGGGGGAATGGTTACACCTTC,CASSEFWDRGNGYTF
TRBD2,TRBJ2-1,NA,TRBV4-1,TGCGCCAGCAGCCACCCAGCGGGGGAGAGAAATGAGCAGTTCTTC,CASSHPAGERNEQFF
TRBD2,TRBJ2-1,NA,TRBV5-1,TGCGCCAGCAGCTTGGTGACTAGCGGGGTGCTCGCAAATGAGCAGTTCTTC,CASSLVTSGVLANEQFF
TRBD1,TRBJ1-5,NA,TRBV6-6,TGTGCCAGCAGCAGGGGGGCACAGGGTAGCAATCAGCCCCAGCATTTT,CASSRGAQGSNQPQHF
TRBD1,TRBJ2-7,NA,TRBV19,TGTGCCAGTAGTATAGGACAGGGCCTCAACTACGAGCAGTACTTC,CASSIGQGLNYEQYF
TRBD2,TRBJ2-1,once,TRBV12-5,TGTGCTAGTGGTTTGGTTTTACTAGCGGGTTTTATGGATGAGCAGTTCTTC,CASGLVLLAGFMDEQFF
TRBD2,TRBJ2-7,NA,TRBV7-2,TGTGCCAGCAGCTTTGAAGACGGGAGGGAGCAGTACTTC,CASSFEDGREQYF
NA,TRBJ1-1,few,TRBV7-3,TGTGCCGGCTCAACAGGGTCGACGAACACTGAAGCTTTCTTT,CAGSTGSTNTEAFF
NA,TRBJ2-7,NA,TRBV13,TGTGCCAGCAGCTTAGGGCGAGGGTTCTCCTACGAGCAGTACTTC,CASSLGRGFSYEQYF
NA,TRBJ2-7,NA,TRBV10-3,TGTGCCATCAGGGTAGTTGGAGGGGGCCTAGACGAGCAGTACTTC,CAIRVVGGGLDEQYF
TRBD1,TRBJ1-1,NA,TRBV6-5,TGTGCCAGCGCAGAGGGGGCCGGGGGCACTGAAGCTTTCTTT,CASAEGAGGTEAFF
NA,TRBJ2-5,NA,TRBV5-4,TGTGCCAGCAGCCGGGATCTTATAGAGACCCAGTACTTC,CASSRDLIETQYF
TRBD2,TRBJ2-5,NA,TRBV11-2,TGTGCCAGCAGCTTGAGTTTGAGCGGGGGGGTAGAGACCCAGTACTTC,CASSLSLSGGVETQYF